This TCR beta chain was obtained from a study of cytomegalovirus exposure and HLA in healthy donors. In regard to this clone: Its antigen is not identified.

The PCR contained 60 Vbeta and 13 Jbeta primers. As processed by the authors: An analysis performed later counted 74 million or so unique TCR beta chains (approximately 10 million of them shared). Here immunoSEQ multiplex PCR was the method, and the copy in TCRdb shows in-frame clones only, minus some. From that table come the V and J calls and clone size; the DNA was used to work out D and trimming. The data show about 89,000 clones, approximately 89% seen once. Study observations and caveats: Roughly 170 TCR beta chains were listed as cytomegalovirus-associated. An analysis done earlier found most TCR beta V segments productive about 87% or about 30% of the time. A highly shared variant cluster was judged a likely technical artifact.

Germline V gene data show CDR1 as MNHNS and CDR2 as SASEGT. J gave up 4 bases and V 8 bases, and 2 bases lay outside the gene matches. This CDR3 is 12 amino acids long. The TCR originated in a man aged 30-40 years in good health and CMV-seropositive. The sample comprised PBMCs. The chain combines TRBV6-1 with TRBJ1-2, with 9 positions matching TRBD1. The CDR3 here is CASGQGTYGYTF. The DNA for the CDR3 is TGTGCCAGCGGACAGGGGACCTATGGCTACACCTTC.